This TCR beta chain was sequenced in a study of OX40 agonist ivuxolimab in advanced cancers. Note on this clone: Its target is unknown.

General study results and limits: Mean expanded clone counts were higher in CD8+ than CD4+ T cells.

CDR3 length: 12 residues. Trimming cost V 4 bases and J 9 bases; bases outside gene matches: 3. CDR1 and CDR2 (germline): SGHTA, FQGNSA. Only in-frame clones appear in the TCRdb table, and some are missing; sequencing was by immunoSEQ multiplex PCR. The sample records some 83,000 clones, roughly 85% being singletons. This sample comprised CD4+ or CD8+ T cells sorted from blood, obtained in a trial of the OX40 agonist ivuxolimab. This TCR was recovered from an adult with an advanced solid tumor such as melanoma, head and neck, liver or kidney cancer. This chain links TRBV7-2 with TRBJ2-1, with 7 bases aligning to TRBD1. Here the CDR3 reads CASSSQGSEQFF. The CDR3 DNA follows: TGTGCCAGCAGCTCACAGGGGAGTGAGCAGTTCTTC.